This TCR beta chain was documented in a study of OX40 agonist ivuxolimab in advanced cancers. Findings and limits, study-wide: Among the nonresponders, some also had low normalized T-cell clonal expansion. It was not determined which antigens were specifically recognized by the peripheral T cells that had undergone clonal expansion.

The method was immunoSEQ multiplex PCR; TCRdb's version includes in-frame clones alone and lacks a portion of them. The table has some 74,000 clones, roughly 94% seen once. For this clone: The target antigen is unknown.

After removal of 5 bases from V and 6 bases from J, the junction contained 4 bases not matched to a gene. The CDR3 contains 13 residues. Looked up from germline, CDR1 is LNHDA and CDR2 is SQIVND (reference sequence). The source of this sequence is an adult with an advanced solid tumor such as melanoma, head and neck, liver or kidney cancer. The chain combines TRBV19 with TRBJ1-2, with TRBD1 matching 9 bases. The sequenced sample was CD4+ or CD8+ T cells sorted from blood, obtained in a trial of the OX40 agonist ivuxolimab. The DNA for the CDR3 is TGTGCCAGTAGTCCCGGGACAGGGCATGGCTACACCTTC. Translation gives CASSPGTGHGYTF.